This is a list of T cell receptor beta chains from one sample in a study of blood T cells in healthy people across ages. TCRdb called the 5' RACE reads again in MiXCR, with one record for every CDR3 protein. This sample has 800,000 to 950,000 distinct CDR3 sequences; 25% to 30% occur once, and the top ten carry around 9.6%. The sample was also linked to a second study, of T cells of mothers and their children.

The sequenced sample consisted of blood. All receptors derive from a woman in her forties in good health. The CDR3 runs from the conserved cysteine through the conserved F or W. The D gene is left open where the match is weak. Clone size is given for some rows only: seen once, a few or many times, or a class if the clone is expanded.

J gene | V gene | CDR3 length | clone size | D gene | CDR3 DNA | CDR3 protein
TRBJ1-1 | TRBV12-3/TRBV12-4 | 15 | many | . | TGTGCCAGCACCCTAAGGTTGGGGCGGAACACTGAAGCTTTCTTT | CASTLRLGRNTEAFF
TRBJ2-3 | TRBV4-2 | 19 | many | TRBD2 | TGTGCCAGCAGCCATGCCCTGGTCCTAGCGGGAGATAGCACAGATACGCAGTATTTT | CASSHALVLAGDSTDTQYF
TRBJ1-2 | TRBV20-1 | 15 | few | . | TGCAGTGCTAGAGATGAAGGGGCTAGGATATATGGCTACACCTTC | CSARDEGARIYGYTF
TRBJ1-1 | TRBV11-2 | 13 | few | . | TGTGCCAGCAGCTTAGATCTGCAGGGAGAAGCTTTCTTT | CASSLDLQGEAFF
TRBJ2-4 | TRBV7-9 | 15 | . | . | TGTGCCAGCAGCCCGGACCTGATGACCAAAAACATTCAGTACTTC | CASSPDLMTKNIQYF
TRBJ1-2 | TRBV12-3/TRBV12-4 | 15 | . | TRBD1 | TGTGCCAGCAGTCGCGAATTCACAGGGGCCTATGGCTACACCTTC | CASSREFTGAYGYTF
TRBJ2-1 | TRBV2 | 17 | few | . | TGTGCCAGCACCGAAGTTCTTGGGACTGAAGTCTACAATGAGCAGTTCTTC | CASTEVLGTEVYNEQFF
TRBJ2-7 | TRBV6-1 | 14 | many | . | TGTGCCAGCAGTGAAGGAGGCTGGAACTACGAGCAGTACTTC | CASSEGGWNYEQYF
TRBJ2-5 | TRBV29-1 | 14 | . | . | TGCAGCGCTGGATCAGAATTCTCACAAGAGACCCAGTACTTC | CSAGSEFSQETQYF
TRBJ1-5 | TRBV15 | 12 | . | . | TGTGCCACCAGCATACTATATGGCCCCCAGCATTTT | CATSILYGPQHF
TRBJ1-1 | TRBV29-1 | 12 | few | . | TGCAGCATCCAAACAGTGAACACTGAAGCTTTCTTT | CSIQTVNTEAFF
TRBJ2-3 | TRBV20-1 | 14 | . | . | TGCAGTGCTAGAGATTTTGTAGGCGCAGATACGCAGTATTTT | CSARDFVGADTQYF
TRBJ1-2 | TRBV30 | 17 | many | TRBD1 | TGTGCCTGGAGCTCGGTGACAGGGGTCTTGGCCAACTATGGCTACACCTTC | CAWSSVTGVLANYGYTF
TRBJ2-1 | TRBV6-6 | 16 | few | TRBD2 | TGTGCCAGCAGTTACTCGGTAGCGGGGGGGCGGGATGAGCAGTTCTTC | CASSYSVAGGRDEQFF
TRBJ2-2 | TRBV12-3/TRBV12-4 | 14 | . | TRBD1 | TGTGCCAGCAGTTCCACGACAGGGACCGGGGAGCTGTTTTTT | CASSSTTGTGELFF
TRBJ2-4 | TRBV25-1 | 16 | few | . | TGTGCCAGCAGTGAACATGGGGCCGGCAGAATGAGGGAGCAGTACTTC | CASSEHGAGRMREQYF
TRBJ2-7 | TRBV7-8 | 15 | few | . | TGTGCCAGCAGCTTAGGGAGCGGTACCGCCTACGAGCAGTACTTC | CASSLGSGTAYEQYF
TRBJ1-4 | TRBV7-9 | 15 | . | . | TGTGCCAGCAGCTTTGAATCAGGGACGAGTGAAAAACTGTTTTTT | CASSFESGTSEKLFF
TRBJ1-1 | TRBV10-3 | 14 | . | TRBD1 | TGTGCCATCAGTGGTGGACGAGGGGGCTCCGAAGCTTTCTTT | CAISGGRGGSEAFF
TRBJ1-3 | TRBV10-3 | 14 | few | . | TGTGCCGTAAAAGATCAGGGGCGCGGAAACACCATATATTTT | CAVKDQGRGNTIYF
TRBJ2-1 | TRBV20-1 | 19 | . | TRBD2 | TGCAGTGCTAGAGAGCTAGCGGGGGGCCCAACAGCCTCCTACAATGAGCAGTTCTTC | CSARELAGGPTASYNEQFF
TRBJ2-2 | TRBV7-2 | 13 | . | . | TGTGCCAGCAGCCCCTTGTACACCGGGGAGCTGTTTTTT | CASSPLYTGELFF
TRBJ1-2 | TRBV12-3/TRBV12-4 | 14 | . | . | TGTGCCAGCACTCTATCCGGGACGGACTATGGCTACACCTTC | CASTLSGTDYGYTF
TRBJ1-2 | TRBV27 | 13 | many | TRBD1 | TGTGCCAGCAGTTTGGGACAGGCCTATGGCTACACCTTC | CASSLGQAYGYTF
TRBJ1-3 | TRBV5-1 | 15 | . | . | TGCGCCAGCAGCTTGGAGGTCAACTCTGGAAACACCATATATTTT | CASSLEVNSGNTIYF
TRBJ2-1 | TRBV28 | 15 | . | TRBD1 | TGTGCCAGCAGTCCGCAGACAGGGGTCTACAATGAGCAGTTCTTC | CASSPQTGVYNEQFF
TRBJ2-7 | TRBV2 | 12 | many | . | TGTGCCAGCAGTGAAGGAGAATACGAGCAGTACTTC | CASSEGEYEQYF